The rows below give T cell receptor beta chains drawn from one sample of a study of lymphopenia after photon versus proton radiotherapy. Measured with immunoSEQ multiplex PCR; TCRdb has only the in-frame clones, and not every one. The sample lists roughly 7,300 clones; about nine tenths were seen once. The sample here was peripheral blood, taken from a patient treated with photon-based radiotherapy. Receptors originate from a man aged 55 to 70 with cholangiocarcinoma. Each CDR3 is given with its conserved first and last residue. A D gene is named only where the DNA matches it firmly. A row's size may be missing; if present it is once, few, many or a size class.

d_gene | j_gene | abundance | v_gene | CDR3aa | CDR3nt
TRBD1 | TRBJ1-1 | - | TRBV7-2 | CASSLQGTSTEAFF | TGTGCCAGCAGCCTACAGGGGACTAGCACTGAAGCTTTCTTT
TRBD1 | TRBJ2-1 | - | TRBV5-8 | CASSSGGYSSYNEQFF | TGTGCCAGCAGTTCAGGGGGCTACAGCTCCTACAATGAGCAGTTCTTC
- | TRBJ2-2 | - | TRBV19 | CASSTRVGYTGELFF | TGTGCCAGTAGTACCAGGGTGGGCTACACCGGGGAGCTGTTTTTT
TRBD1 | TRBJ1-6 | - | TRBV28 | CASSNRGRNSPLHF | TGTGCCAGCAGTAACAGGGGTAGGAATTCACCCCTCCACTTT
TRBD1 | TRBJ2-7 | once | TRBV19 | CASSPTGVGEQYF | TGTGCCAGTAGTCCTACAGGGGTTGGGGAGCAGTACTTC
TRBD2 | TRBJ2-7 | - | TRBV29-1 | CSVQGLAGFHEQYF | TGCAGCGTACAGGGACTAGCGGGATTCCACGAGCAGTACTTC
TRBD1 | TRBJ2-7 | - | TRBV2 | CASSDAGLGTGSYEQYF | TGTGCCAGCAGTGACGCGGGGTTAGGGACAGGGAGCTACGAGCAGTACTTC
- | TRBJ1-2 | - | TRBV21-1 | CASSLSDRGLTYYGYTF | TGTGCCAGCAGCCTATCGGACAGGGGACTTACTTACTATGGCTACACCTTC
- | TRBJ1-3 | - | TRBV29-1 | CSVAQGPGNTIYF | TGCAGCGTCGCACAGGGCCCTGGAAACACCATATATTTT
- | TRBJ1-2 | few | TRBV19 | CASSSTSFNYGYTF | TGTGCCAGTAGTTCGACATCTTTTAACTATGGCTACACCTTC
TRBD2 | TRBJ2-5 | - | TRBV2 | CASSESGGEFEFQETQYF | TGTGCCAGCAGTGAATCCGGGGGGGAGTTTGAATTCCAAGAGACCCAGTACTTC
- | TRBJ2-3 | - | TRBV2 | CASSPSSDTQYF | TGTGCCAGCAGCCCCTCCTCCGATACGCAGTATTTT
- | TRBJ2-1 | - | TRBV4-1 | CASSHQLKRGAGYNEQFF | TGCGCCAGCAGCCACCAACTAAAAAGGGGGGCAGGGTACAATGAGCAGTTCTTC
TRBD2 | TRBJ2-7 | - | TRBV27 | CASSSREGSYEQYF | TGTGCCAGCAGTTCACGGGAGGGCTCCTACGAGCAGTACTTC
TRBD2 | TRBJ2-3 | - | TRBV28 | CASSLTAGGFIDTQYF | TGTGCCAGCAGTTTGACAGCGGGAGGGTTTATAGATACGCAGTATTTT
TRBD1 | TRBJ2-3 | - | TRBV7-9 | CASSSGTGRHADTQYF | TGTGCCAGCAGCTCCGGGACAGGGCGGCACGCAGATACGCAGTATTTT